The 23 T cell receptor beta chains in this list originate from one sample, sequenced in a study of blood T cell repertoires in COVID-19. Clones were sequenced by immunoSEQ multiplex PCR, and TCRdb holds only the in-frame ones, with some missing. The table includes a few hundred thousand clones, 88% detected once. The specimen sequenced was peripheral blood. These receptors were collected from a man between 60 and 75 years old who had recovered from COVID-19.

V gene TRBV6-4 combines with J gene TRBJ1-1; D may be TRBD1 (5 bases). V shed 0 bases and J shed 4 bases, with 9 bases lying between them. In germline, CDR1 is MRHNA, CDR2 SNTAGT. CDR3 length: 14 residues. The CDR3 DNA reads TGTGCCAGCAGTGACTCGCGGGGGTTCACTGAAGCTTTCTTT. Translated: CASSDSRGFTEAFF.

The CDR3 DNA sequence: TGTGCCAGCAGCGTAGATGGACAGGGGACCTACAATGAGCAGTTCTTC. This gives the protein CASSVDGQGTYNEQFF. The chain is built from TRBV9 and TRBJ2-1; TRBD1 matches 9 bases. This CDR3 is 16 amino acids long. Per germline, CDR1 SGDLS and CDR2 YYNGEE. Trimming at V came to 0 bases and at J to 2 bases, leaving 3 bases not matched to a gene.

The chain couples TRBV5-1 to TRBJ1-1; D is unresolved. The CDR3 runs 15 residues. Germline CDR1 reads SGHRS; CDR2 reads YFSETQ. V lost 1 base and J lost 1, with 11 bases in between. CDR3 region: CASSLYLGKNTEAFF. In nucleotides, the CDR3 is TGCGCCAGCAGCTTGTATCTCGGGAAGAACACTGAAGCTTTCTTT.

In regard to this clone: This CDR3 is also generated by other DNA sequences in the sample. The V call is TRBV6-5, the J call TRBJ1-4; 8 bases align to TRBD1. Germline values: CDR1 MNHEY, CDR2 SVGAGI. This CDR3 contains 14 residues. V gave up 5 bases and J gave up 7 bases; unmatched junction bases: 6. The CDR3 DNA reads TGTGCCAGCAGTCGCGGACAGGGCAGTGAAAAACTGTTTTTT. Translating gives CASSRGQGSEKLFF.

The genes are TRBV5-1 and TRBJ2-1; TRBD2 is a possible D gene (5 bases). CDR1 is SGHRS, CDR2 YFSETQ, per germline. The CDR3 covers 13 residues. The V end was cut by 4 bases, the J end by 4 bases, with 9 bases between. DNA of the CDR3: TGCGCCAGCAGCGGCGGACTTTACAATGAGCAGTTCTTC. This gives the protein CASSGGLYNEQFF.

The rearrangement links TRBV5-4 to TRBJ1-6, with D possibly TRBD1 on 5 matching bases. The CDR3 consists of 15 residues. The germline V gene encodes CDR1 SGHNT and CDR2 YYREEE (reference sequence). The V end lost 1 base, the J end lost 5 bases, and 10 bases lay between the germline ends. In nucleotides, the CDR3 is TGTGCCAGCAGCTTGATGGGGGGGAATAATTCACCCCTCCACTTT. It encodes CASSLMGGNNSPLHF.

The gene calls are TRBV15 and TRBJ2-1, with TRBD2 as a possible D gene (6 bases). The germline V gene has CDR1 LNHNV and CDR2 YYDKDF (reference sequence). V shed 4 bases and J shed 6 bases, with 13 bases lying between them. CDR3 length: 14 amino acids. For the CDR3, the DNA is TGTGCCACCAGCACCCACGGGGGTAGCAATGAGCAGTTCTTC. The encoded protein is CATSTHGGSNEQFF.

The chain is built from TRBV24-1 and TRBJ2-3; the D gene is possibly TRBD1 (6 bases). The CDR3 is 13 amino acids. V lost 7 bases and J lost 2, with 9 bases in between. Germline CDR1 KGHDR, CDR2 SFDVKD. The CDR3 DNA is TGTGCCACCAGGGACAGCAACACAGATACGCAGTATTTT. It is translated as CATRDSNTDTQYF.

As to this clone: Other DNA sequences within the sample encode an identical CDR3. This chain links TRBV5-1 with TRBJ2-7; D not resolved. Trimming removed 2 bases at V and 0 bases at J, with 9 bases between. The CDR3 runs 14 residues. CDR1 SGHRS and CDR2 YFSETQ come from the germline V gene. This CDR3 reads CASSLIPSSYEQYF. Written as DNA, the CDR3 is TGCGCCAGCAGCTTAATTCCGAGCTCCTACGAGCAGTACTTC.

This rearrangement joins TRBV19 to TRBJ1-1; no clear D gene. The germline V and J ends were trimmed by 3 bases and 3 bases, with 14 bases remaining between them. Germline V lookup: CDR1 LNHDA, CDR2 SQIVND (reference sequence). There are 15 residues in the CDR3. DNA of the CDR3: TGTGCCAGTAGTATGGGCCTGGGTAGTTACACTGAAGCTTTCTTT. Residues: CASSMGLGSYTEAFF. The full variable domain, with the rest looked up from reference TRBV19 and TRBJ1-1, is DGGITQSPKYLFRKEGQNVTLSCEQNLNHDAMYWYRQDPGQGLRLIYYSQIVNDFQKGDIAEGYSVSREKKESFPLTVTSAQKNPTAFYLCASSMGLGSYTEAFFGQGTRLTVV.

J is TRBJ2-3 and V is TRBV19, with TRBD1 matching 7 bases. The V gene end was trimmed by 10 bases and the J gene end by 4 bases; junction bases not matched to a gene: 14. The CDR3 loop spans 15 amino acids. From germline, CDR1 is LNHDA and CDR2 SQIVND (reference sequence). The CDR3 region has the DNA TGTGCCATTCCAACCCTGGGACAGTCCCCAGATACGCAGTATTTT. Its translation: CAIPTLGQSPDTQYF.

The CDR3 spells CASRINIQYYGYTF. The DNA of the CDR3 is TGTGCCAGCAGAATCAATATCCAGTACTATGGCTACACCTTC. The chain links TRBV6-5 to TRBJ1-2; D remains unclear. Trimming left V 6 bases short and J 3 bases short, with 14 bases between. Germline V CDR1 and CDR2: MNHEY, SVGAGI. The CDR3 extends over 14 amino acids.

V and J are TRBV20-1 and TRBJ1-1; D unresolved. V lost 3 bases, J lost 4 bases, and 15 bases lay in between. This CDR3 is 14 amino acids long. Germline V gene lookup returns CDR1 DFQATT and CDR2 SNEGSKA (reference sequence). Written as DNA, the CDR3 is TGCAGTGCTAGTGGTCTAAAGGGAGGCACTGAAGCTTTCTTT. Translated, it gives CSASGLKGGTEAFF.

The J gene is TRBJ2-1, the V gene TRBV4-1; no reliable D call. Between the trimmed V and J ends, which lost 0 bases and 10 bases, there was a span of 7 bases. The CDR3 runs 12 residues. The germline CDR1 and CDR2 sequences are MGHRA and YSYEKL. The CDR3: CASSQEVEEQFF. The CDR3 bases are TGCGCCAGCAGCCAAGAAGTGGAGGAGCAGTTCTTC.

This clone has just one count. The chain uses TRBV19 and TRBJ2-1; a possible D gene is TRBD1 (6 bases). The CDR3 is 15 residues long. V was pared by 4 bases and J by 7 bases, with 17 bases between. The germline CDR1 and CDR2 sequences are LNHDA and SQIVND (reference sequence). The CDR3 coding sequence is TGTGCCAGTAGTACCCGGACAGATCGACCGAATGAGCAGTTCTTC. This encodes CASSTRTDRPNEQFF. The complete variable domain, with remaining parts taken from reference TRBV19 and TRBJ2-1, reads DGGITQSPKYLFRKEGQNVTLSCEQNLNHDAMYWYRQDPGQGLRLIYYSQIVNDFQKGDIAEGYSVSREKKESFPLTVTSAQKNPTAFYLCASSTRTDRPNEQFFGPGTRLTVL.

V gene TRBV27 combines with J gene TRBJ2-5; TRBD2 agrees at 8 bases. The germline V gene encodes CDR1 MNHEY and CDR2 SMNVEV (reference sequence). The CDR3 length is 15 residues. Trimming cost V 7 bases and J 7 bases; bases outside gene matches: 14. In nucleotides, the CDR3 is TGTGCCAGCACTGAGGTAGCGGGGACTCTCGGGACCCAGTACTTC. It codes for CASTEVAGTLGTQYF.

The chain employs TRBV7-3 and TRBJ2-4; TRBD2 aligns across 12 bases. This CDR3 is 15 amino acids long. The V gene's germline CDR1 is SGHTA and CDR2 FQGTGA. J lost 7 bases, V lost 5 bases, and 6 bases had no gene match. The DNA for the CDR3 is TGTGCCAGCAGCGCAGGACTAGCGGGGCACAACATTCAGTACTTC. Protein product: CASSAGLAGHNIQYF. Full variable domain (rest looked up from reference TRBV7-3 and TRBJ2-4): GAGVSQTPSNKVTEKGKYVELRCDPISGHTALYWYRQSLGQGPEFLIYFQGTGAADDSGLPNDRFFAVRPEGSVSTLKIQRTERGDSAVYLCASSAGLAGHNIQYFGAGTRLSVL.

This chain links TRBV6-2 or TRBV6-3 with TRBJ1-1; 9 positions agree with TRBD1. V was clipped by 0 bases and J by 3 bases; unmatched bases: 5. The CDR3 extends over 16 amino acids. Per germline, CDR1 MNHEY and CDR2 SVGEGT. The CDR3 bases are TGTGCCAGCAGTTACTCGGGGACAGGGACATACACTGAAGCTTTCTTT. Its translation: CASSYSGTGTYTEAFF.

The chain uses TRBV7-9 and TRBJ2-3, with TRBD2 as a possible D gene (5 bases). Between the trimmed V and J ends, which lost 5 bases and 0 bases, there was a span of 9 bases. The germline V gene encodes CDR1 SEHNR and CDR2 FQNEAQ (reference sequence). The CDR3 runs 14 residues. The CDR3 nucleotides are TGTGCCAGCAGCCCTATAGCGAGCACAGATACGCAGTATTTT. This gives the protein CASSPIASTDTQYF.

The gene calls are TRBV7-2 and TRBJ2-2; tentatively, D is TRBD2 (6 bases). Germline values: CDR1 SGHTA, CDR2 FQGNSA. V lost 4 bases to trimming and J lost 5 bases, with 14 bases between them. This CDR3 contains 15 residues. CDR3 DNA sequence: TGTGCCAGCAGCTCGACTAGTTGGGTTACCGGGGAGCTGTTTTTT. Translating gives CASSSTSWVTGELFF. The full variable domain, its missing parts supplied by reference TRBV7-2 and TRBJ2-2, is GAGVSQSPSNKVTEKGKDVELRCDPISGHTALYWYRQSLGQGLEFLIYFQGNSAPDKSGLPSDRFSAERTGGSVSTLTIQRTQQEDSAVYLCASSSTSWVTGELFFGEGSRLTVL.

This clone was picked up a small number of times. V is TRBV7-2 and J is TRBJ1-1; D unresolved. With 1 base removed from V and 0 bases from J, the gap between germline ends came to 12 bases. The CDR3 consists of 16 residues. CDR1 and CDR2 from the germline V gene are SGHTA and FQGNSA. CDR3 protein: CASSLGAGLMNTEAFF. CDR3 nucleotide sequence: TGTGCCAGCAGCTTAGGGGCAGGCCTCATGAACACTGAAGCTTTCTTT.

The chain links TRBV11-2 to TRBJ2-1, with TRBD2 as a possible D gene (5 bases). This CDR3 is built from 12 residues. Germline values: CDR1 SGHAT, CDR2 FQNNGV. Trimming stripped 6 bases from V and 7 bases from J, with 10 bases between. CDR3 DNA: TGTGCCAGCAGAGGGCGGGTTAATGAGCAGTTCTTC. Translation gives CASRGRVNEQFF.

The V and J genes are TRBV7-2 and TRBJ1-3; 8 bases fit TRBD1. The CDR3 runs to 17 residues. Germline values: CDR1 SGHTA, CDR2 FQGNSA. V lost 4 bases and J lost 0; bases outside the gene matches: 8. The chain's CDR3 is CASSSGTGWSSGNTIYF. CDR3 nucleotides: TGTGCCAGCAGCTCCGGGACAGGTTGGAGCTCTGGAAACACCATATATTTT.